Sequencing of this TCR beta chain was carried out in a study of CD8+ T cells in alopecia areata. Points on this clone: Its antigen is not known.

Extraction and reverse transcription of RNA yielded cDNA as the sequencing template. TCRdb's copy holds only in-frame clones and misses some; the assay was immunoSEQ multiplex PCR. The data hold 95,000 to 150,000 clones, with about 50% observed a single time. The treatment denotes: oral pan-JAK inhibitor, 5-10 mg twice daily. Collection of lesional scalp punch biopsies and peripheral blood was performed in alopecia areata patients. Whole-study results and caveats: Numerous clones, expanded in lesions, remained in scalp and blood during tofacitinib.

This sequence was found in a human donor with alopecia areata. This specimen was CD4+ T cells sorted from blood, taken at week 4, from a patient treated with tofacitinib.

This CDR3 is CASSLRVPTDTQYF. The CDR3 coding sequence is TGTGCCAGCAGTTTACGGGTCCCTACAGATACGCAGTATTTT. V is TRBV27 and J is TRBJ2-3; D unresolved. Germline loops: CDR1 MNHEY, CDR2 SMNVEV (reference sequence). CDR3 length: 14 residues. Trimming removed 2 bases from V and 3 bases from J, with 9 bases in between.